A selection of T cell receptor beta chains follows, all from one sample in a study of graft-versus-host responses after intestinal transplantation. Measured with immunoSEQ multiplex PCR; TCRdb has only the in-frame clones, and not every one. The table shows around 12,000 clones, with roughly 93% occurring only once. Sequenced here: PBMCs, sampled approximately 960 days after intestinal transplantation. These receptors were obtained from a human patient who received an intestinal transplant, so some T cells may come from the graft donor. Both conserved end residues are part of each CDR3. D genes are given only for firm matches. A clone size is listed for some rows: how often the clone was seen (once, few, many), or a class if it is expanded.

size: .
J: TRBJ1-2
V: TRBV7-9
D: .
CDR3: CASSLEAGGYTF
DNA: TGTGCCAGCAGCTTAGAAGCAGGGGGCTACACCTTC

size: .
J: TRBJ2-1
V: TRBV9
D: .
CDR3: CASSVRQYNEQFF
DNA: TGTGCCAGCAGCGTAAGGCAATACAATGAGCAGTTCTTC

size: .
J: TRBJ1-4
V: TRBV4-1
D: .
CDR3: CASSLTGTVSNEKLFF
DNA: TGCGCCAGCAGCCTAACGGGAACAGTCTCTAATGAAAAACTGTTTTTT

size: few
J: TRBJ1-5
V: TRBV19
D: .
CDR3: CASTSGEVQPQHF
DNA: TGTGCCAGTACCTCAGGGGAGGTCCAGCCCCAGCATTTT

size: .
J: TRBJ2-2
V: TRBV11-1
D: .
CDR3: CASSFWSGLGELFF
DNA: TGTGCCAGCAGCTTCTGGTCGGGCTTGGGGGAGCTGTTTTTT

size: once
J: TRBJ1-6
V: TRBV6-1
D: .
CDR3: CASSEGQTYNSPLHF
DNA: TGTGCCAGCAGTGAGGGGCAGACCTATAATTCACCCCTCCACTTT

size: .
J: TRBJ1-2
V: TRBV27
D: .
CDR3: CASSHPNYGYTF
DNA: TGTGCCAGCTCCCACCCGAACTATGGCTACACCTTC

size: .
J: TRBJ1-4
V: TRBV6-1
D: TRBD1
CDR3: CASSVVTGIGKLFF
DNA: TGTGCCAGCAGTGTGGTGACAGGGATCGGAAAACTGTTTTTT

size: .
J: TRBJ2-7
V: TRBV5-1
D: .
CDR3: CASSLGRQVISYEQYF
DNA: TGCGCCAGCAGCTTGGGTCGGCAGGTAATCTCCTACGAGCAGTACTTC

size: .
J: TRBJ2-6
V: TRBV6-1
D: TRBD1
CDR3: CASSDQGAGANVLTF
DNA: TGTGCCAGCAGTGACCAGGGGGCTGGGGCCAACGTCCTGACTTTC

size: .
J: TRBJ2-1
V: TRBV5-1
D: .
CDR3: CASSLTAADSSYNEQFF
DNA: TGCGCCAGCAGCCTGACAGCGGCCGACAGCTCCTACAATGAGCAGTTCTTC

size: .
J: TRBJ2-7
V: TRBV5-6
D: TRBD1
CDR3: CASSLAGTGGYEQYF
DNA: TGTGCCAGCAGCTTGGCGGGGACAGGGGGGTACGAGCAGTACTTC

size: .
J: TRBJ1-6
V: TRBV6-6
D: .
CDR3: CASSYDSTYNSPLHF
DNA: TGTGCCAGCAGTTACGACAGCACCTATAATTCACCCCTCCACTTT

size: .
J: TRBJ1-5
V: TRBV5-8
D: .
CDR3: CASSFSFGQPQHF
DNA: TGTGCCAGCAGCTTCTCTTTTGGGCAGCCCCAGCATTTT

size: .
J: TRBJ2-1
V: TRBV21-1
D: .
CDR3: CVSGVWDEQFF
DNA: TGTGTCAGCGGAGTCTGGGATGAGCAGTTCTTC

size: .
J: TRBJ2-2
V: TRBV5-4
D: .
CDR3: CASRKNTGELFF
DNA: TGTGCCAGCAGAAAGAACACCGGGGAGCTGTTTTTT

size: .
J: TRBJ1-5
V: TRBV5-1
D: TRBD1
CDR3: CASGTGPNQPQHF
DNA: TGCGCCAGCGGGACAGGGCCAAATCAGCCCCAGCATTTT

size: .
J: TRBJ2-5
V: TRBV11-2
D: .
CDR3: CASSLEASPRETQYF
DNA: TGTGCCAGCAGCTTAGAGGCTAGCCCTCGGGAGACCCAGTACTTC

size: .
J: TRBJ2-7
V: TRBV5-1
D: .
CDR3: CASSWGEPYEQYF
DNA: TGCGCCAGCAGCTGGGGGGAGCCCTACGAGCAGTACTTC

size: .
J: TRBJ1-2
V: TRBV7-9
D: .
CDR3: CASSQPGANYGYTF
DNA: TGTGCCAGCAGCCAACCCGGGGCCAACTATGGCTACACCTTC

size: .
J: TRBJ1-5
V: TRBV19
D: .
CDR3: CASLGEVGPQHF
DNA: TGTGCCAGTCTGGGGGAGGTCGGACCCCAGCATTTT

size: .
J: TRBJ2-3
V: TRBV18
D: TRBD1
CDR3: CASSPSLGRTGVGDTQYF
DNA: TGTGCCAGCTCACCATCCCTCGGTAGGACAGGGGTAGGAGATACGCAGTATTTT

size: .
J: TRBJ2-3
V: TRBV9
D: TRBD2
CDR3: CASSAGGADTQYF
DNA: TGTGCCAGCAGTGCCGGGGGGGCAGATACGCAGTATTTT

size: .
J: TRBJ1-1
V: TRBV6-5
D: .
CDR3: CASSYGGDTEAFF
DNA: TGTGCCAGCAGTTACGGAGGGGACACTGAAGCTTTCTTT

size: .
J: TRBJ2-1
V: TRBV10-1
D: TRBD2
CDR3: CASSTERGGLDEQFF
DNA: TGCGCCAGCAGCACAGAGCGGGGGGGCCTCGATGAGCAGTTCTTC

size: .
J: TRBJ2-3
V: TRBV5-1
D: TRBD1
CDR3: CASAPGQDPDTQYF
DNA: TGCGCCAGCGCCCCGGGACAGGACCCAGATACGCAGTATTTT

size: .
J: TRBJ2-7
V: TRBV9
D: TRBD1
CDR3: CASSVDRGPSYEQYF
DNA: TGTGCCAGCAGCGTCGACAGGGGGCCGTCCTACGAGCAGTACTTC

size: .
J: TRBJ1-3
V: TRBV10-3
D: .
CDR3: CAISVHPGNTIYF
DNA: TGTGCCATCAGTGTGCATCCTGGAAACACCATATATTTT

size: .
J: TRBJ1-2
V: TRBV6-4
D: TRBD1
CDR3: CASSPQGGQASYGYTF
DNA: TGTGCCAGCAGTCCACAAGGAGGACAGGCCTCTTATGGCTACACCTTC